What follows are 5 T cell receptor beta chains derived from one specimen sequenced in a study of T cells expressing NK-cell markers. TCRdb derives one entry per CDR3 protein from the 5' RACE reads, leaving out DNA. The specimen's table records more than 250,000 distinct CDR3 sequences. Sequencing input: blood T cells: a sorted CD56 or NKG2C T cell subset, CD4+ or CD8+ T cells, or bulk PBMC T cells (not recorded which). Receptors were obtained from a man in his late teens or twenties in good health.

This chain connects TRBV6-5 to TRBJ2-5; TCRdb's D gene call, TRBD1, goes unchecked for lack of DNA. The CDR3 runs to 15 residues. Germline values: CDR1 MNHEY, CDR2 SVGAGI. The CDR3 region is CASSSTSPDRETQYF.

The chain couples TRBV10-3 to TRBJ2-1; without DNA, the TCRdb call of TRBD1 cannot be checked. CDR1 is ENHRY, CDR2 SYGVKD, per germline. This CDR3 is built from 15 residues. The CDR3 here is CAISSDSKEYNEQFF.

This chain joins TRBV6-5 and TRBJ2-1; TCRdb's D call, TRBD2, is unchecked because there is no DNA. The CDR3 is made up of 17 amino acids. From germline, CDR1 is MNHEY and CDR2 SVGAGI. CDR3 sequence reads: CASSYGVLAGVRDEQFF.

This chain connects TRBV6-2 or TRBV6-3 to TRBJ1-5; checking the TCRdb D call of TRBD1 is not possible without DNA. CDR1 is MNHEY, CDR2 SVGEGT, per germline. The CDR3 consists of 14 residues. The CDR3 protein is CASRTYREIQPQHF.

The chain is built from TRBV23-1 and TRBJ2-4; TCRdb outputs TRBD2, but without DNA this stays unchecked. TRBV23-1 is treated as an ORF (open reading frame) with a function not yet certain. This CDR3 comprises 19 residues. Here the CDR3 reads CASSHRLALGRRAKNIQYF.